This T cell receptor (beta chain) was sequenced during a study of Ad26.COV2.S vaccination and SARS-CoV-2 variants. Study-wide context: Donor participated within the Ad26.COV2.S arm of the COV1001 trial.

The treatment: around 19 received Ad26.COV2.S at low or high dose, single or two shots; about 5 received placebo; per-sample allocation not given. Sample collection was performed on day 63 after the first vaccine or placebo injection. Within Boston, the person who donated was an adult of 18-55 years. The data were produced by immunoSEQ multiplex PCR, yet TCRdb's version contains in-frame clones alone and is incomplete. The data contain roughly 700,000 clones, around 89% of them singletons. A remark on this clone: What it binds is unknown.

Study-wide points: The study found higher spike-specific TCR breadth in vaccine than placebo recipients. Reported findings describe substantial breadth in spike-specific CD8+ and CD4+ T cell responses following vaccination.

The germline gives CDR1 SGHDT, CDR2 YYEEEE. This CDR3 is built from 16 residues. Trimming cost V 4 bases and J 3 bases, with 19 bases left between them. The receptor's source is a person between 18 and 65 years old who received the Ad26.COV2.S COVID-19 vaccine or a placebo. The sample was peripheral blood, taken in a trial of Ad26.COV2.S vaccine versus placebo. The chain has TRBV5-6 and TRBJ1-1; tentatively, D is TRBD1 (6 bases). The CDR3 DNA reads TGTGCCAGCAGCCGACAAAACAGGGTTTTGGACACTGAAGCTTTCTTT. This codes for CASSRQNRVLDTEAFF.